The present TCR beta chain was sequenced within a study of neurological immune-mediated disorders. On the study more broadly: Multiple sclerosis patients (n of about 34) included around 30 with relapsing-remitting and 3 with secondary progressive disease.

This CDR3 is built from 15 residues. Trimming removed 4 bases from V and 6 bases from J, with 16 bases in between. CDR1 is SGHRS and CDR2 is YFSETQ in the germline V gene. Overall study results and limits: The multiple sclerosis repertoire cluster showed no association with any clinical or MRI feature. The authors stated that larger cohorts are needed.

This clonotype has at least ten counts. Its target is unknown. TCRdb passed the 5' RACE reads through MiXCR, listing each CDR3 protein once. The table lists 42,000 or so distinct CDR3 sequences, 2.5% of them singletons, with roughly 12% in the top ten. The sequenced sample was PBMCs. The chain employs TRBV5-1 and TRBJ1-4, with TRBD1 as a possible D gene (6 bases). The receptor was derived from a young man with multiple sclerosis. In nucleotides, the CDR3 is TGCGCCAGCAGCCCGGCAGGAGGGGGTCATGAAAAACTGTTTTTT. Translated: CASSPAGGGHEKLFF.